The 2 T cell receptor beta chains given below trace back to one sample, sequenced in a study of T-cell memory formation after mild COVID-19. TCRdb ran MiXCR on the 5' RACE reads and lists one entry per CDR3 protein. This table has 360,000 or so distinct CDR3 sequences, approximately 27% appearing once. The material sequenced was PBMCs or a T cell subset sorted from them (not recorded which). The receptors derive from an adult woman who had mild COVID-19 (a few samples of this study predate the infection). Cell type and time point are not known.

The chain uses TRBV12-3 or TRBV12-4 and TRBJ1-5, with D possibly being TRBD1 (5 bases). CDR3 length: 16 amino acids. The germline V and J ends were trimmed by 5 bases and 4 bases, with 18 bases remaining between them. The DNA for the CDR3 is TGTGCCAGCAGTCCCCTTATCAATCGGGGGAATCAGCCCCAGCATTTT. It encodes CASSPLINRGNQPQHF.

The J gene is TRBJ1-1, the V gene TRBV9, with 7 bases lining up with TRBD1. Losses at the gene ends were 5 bases for V and 7 bases for J; bases not matched to a gene: 14. The CDR3 is made up of 15 amino acids. Germline-derived CDR1 and CDR2 are SGDLS and YYNGEE. The CDR3 loop is CASRDLQGTLGEAFF. The CDR3, as DNA: TGTGCCAGCAGGGACTTACAGGGGACATTGGGTGAAGCTTTCTTT.